The 2 T cell receptor beta chains below were found in one sample sequenced in a study of blood T cell repertoires in COVID-19. Using immunoSEQ multiplex PCR, the repertoire was profiled, and TCRdb retains in-frame clones only, with some absent. The repertoire holds 150,000 or so clones, with approximately 87% as singletons. Material for sequencing was peripheral blood. Every receptor here comes from a woman in her 70s with acute or convalescent COVID-19.

The chain joins TRBV7-9 to TRBJ1-4; 9 bases fit TRBD1. The V and J ends lost 5 bases and 8 bases, in that order; junction bases with no gene match: 9. This CDR3 is built from 15 residues. CDR1 and CDR2 (germline): SEHNR, FQNEAQ (reference sequence). This CDR3 is CASSPSGTGLEKLFF. The CDR3 DNA reads TGTGCCAGCAGCCCCTCCGGGACAGGGTTGGAAAAACTGTTTTTT.

The chain joins TRBV18 to TRBJ2-7; 12 bases map to TRBD1. The CDR3 loop spans 15 amino acids. The germline CDR1 and CDR2 sequences are KGHSH and LQKENI. With 3 bases clipped from V and 5 bases from J, the junction kept 5 bases outside the gene matches. The CDR3 sequence: CASSPSGTGGNEQYF. The CDR3 DNA reads TGTGCCAGCTCACCCTCCGGGACAGGGGGCAACGAGCAGTACTTC.